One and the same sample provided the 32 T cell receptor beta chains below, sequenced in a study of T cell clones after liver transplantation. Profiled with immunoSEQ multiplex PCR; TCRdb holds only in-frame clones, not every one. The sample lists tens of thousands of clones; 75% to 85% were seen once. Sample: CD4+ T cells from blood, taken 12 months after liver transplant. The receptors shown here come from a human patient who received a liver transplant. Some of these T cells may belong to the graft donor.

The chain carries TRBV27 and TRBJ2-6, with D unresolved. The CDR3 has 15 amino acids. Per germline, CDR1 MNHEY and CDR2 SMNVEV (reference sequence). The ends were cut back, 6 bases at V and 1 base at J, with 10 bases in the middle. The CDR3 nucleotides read TGTGCCAGCAGGGCCCGCTTATCTGGGGCCAACGTCCTGACTTTC. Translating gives CASRARLSGANVLTF.

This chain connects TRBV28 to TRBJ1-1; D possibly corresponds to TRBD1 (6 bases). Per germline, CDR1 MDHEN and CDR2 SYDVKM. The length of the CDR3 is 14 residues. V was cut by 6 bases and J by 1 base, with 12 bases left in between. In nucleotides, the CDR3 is TGTGCCAGCAGGCACAGGGACCGGAACACTGAAGCTTTCTTT. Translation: CASRHRDRNTEAFF. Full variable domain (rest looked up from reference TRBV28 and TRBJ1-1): DVKVTQSSRYLVKRTGEKVFLECVQDMDHENMFWYRQDPGLGLRLIYFSYDVKMKEKGDIPEGYSVSREKKERFSLILESASTNQTSMYLCASRHRDRNTEAFFGQGTRLTVV.

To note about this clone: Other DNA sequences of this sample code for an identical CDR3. CDR3 residues: CASSFGQGTDTQYF. In DNA, the CDR3 is TGTGCCAGCAGCTTCGGACAGGGGACAGATACGCAGTATTTT. The chain carries TRBV7-9 and TRBJ2-3; 9 bases are a match to TRBD1. The CDR3 length is 14 residues. The germline V gene encodes CDR1 SEHNR and CDR2 FQNEAQ (reference sequence). Losses at the gene ends were 3 bases for V and 3 bases for J; bases not matched to a gene: 1. The variable domain in full, with the rest retrieved from reference TRBV7-9 and TRBJ2-3, is DTGVSQNPRHKITKRGQNVTFRCDPISEHNRLYWYRQTLGQGPEFLTYFQNEAQLEKSRLLSDRFSAERPKGSFSTLEIQRTEQGDSAMYLCASSFGQGTDTQYFGPGTRLTVL.

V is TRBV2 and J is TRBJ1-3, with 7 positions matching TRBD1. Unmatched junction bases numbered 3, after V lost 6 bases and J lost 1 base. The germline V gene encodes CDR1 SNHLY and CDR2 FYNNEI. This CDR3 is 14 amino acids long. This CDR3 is CASRRGQSGNTIYF. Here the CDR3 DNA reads TGTGCCAGCAGGAGGGGACAGTCTGGAAACACCATATATTTT.

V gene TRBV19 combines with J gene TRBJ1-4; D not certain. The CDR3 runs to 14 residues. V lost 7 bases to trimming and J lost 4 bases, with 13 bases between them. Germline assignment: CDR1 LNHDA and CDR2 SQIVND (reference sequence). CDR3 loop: CASKKVRDNEKLFF. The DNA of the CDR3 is TGTGCCAGTAAGAAGGTCCGAGATAATGAAAAACTGTTTTTT.

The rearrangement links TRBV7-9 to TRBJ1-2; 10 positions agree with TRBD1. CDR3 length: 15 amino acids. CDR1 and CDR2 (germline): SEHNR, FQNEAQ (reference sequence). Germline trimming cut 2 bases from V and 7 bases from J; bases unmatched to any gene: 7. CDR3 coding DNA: TGTGCCAGCAGCTTATCGGGACAGGGGATGAGTGGCTACACCTTC. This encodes CASSLSGQGMSGYTF.

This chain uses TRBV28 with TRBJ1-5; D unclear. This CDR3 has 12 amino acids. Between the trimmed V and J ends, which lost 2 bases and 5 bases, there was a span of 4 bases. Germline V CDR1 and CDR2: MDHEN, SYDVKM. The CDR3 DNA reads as TGTGCCAGCAGTTTAAGGGATCAGCCCCAGCATTTT. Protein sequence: CASSLRDQPQHF. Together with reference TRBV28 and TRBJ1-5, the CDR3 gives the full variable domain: DVKVTQSSRYLVKRTGEKVFLECVQDMDHENMFWYRQDPGLGLRLIYFSYDVKMKEKGDIPEGYSVSREKKERFSLILESASTNQTSMYLCASSLRDQPQHFGDGTRLSIL.

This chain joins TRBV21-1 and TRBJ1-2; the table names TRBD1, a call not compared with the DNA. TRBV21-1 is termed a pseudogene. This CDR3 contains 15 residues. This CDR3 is CASSTPPGRIRGYTF. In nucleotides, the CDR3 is TGTGCCAGCAGCACGCCTCCAGGAAGGATTCGAGGCTACACCTTC.

The CDR3 DNA sequence: TGTGCCAGTAGTATAAGGCATAGCGGGAGCTCCTACAATGAGCAGTTCTTC. The encoded protein is CASSIRHSGSSYNEQFF. The chain employs TRBV19 and TRBJ2-1; 9 bases align to TRBD2. CDR3 length: 17 residues. The germline gives CDR1 LNHDA, CDR2 SQIVND (reference sequence). The ends lost 2 bases at V and 0 bases at J; junction bases unmatched: 5.

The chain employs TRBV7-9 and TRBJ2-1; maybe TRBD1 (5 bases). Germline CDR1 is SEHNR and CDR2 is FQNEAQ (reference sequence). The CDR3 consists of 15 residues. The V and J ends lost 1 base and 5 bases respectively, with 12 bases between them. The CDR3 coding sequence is TGTGCCAGCAGCTTAGTGGTACAGGTTAACAATGAGCAGTTCTTC. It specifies CASSLVVQVNNEQFF. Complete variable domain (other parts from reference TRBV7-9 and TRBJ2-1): DTGVSQNPRHKITKRGQNVTFRCDPISEHNRLYWYRQTLGQGPEFLTYFQNEAQLEKSRLLSDRFSAERPKGSFSTLEIQRTEQGDSAMYLCASSLVVQVNNEQFFGPGTRLTVL.

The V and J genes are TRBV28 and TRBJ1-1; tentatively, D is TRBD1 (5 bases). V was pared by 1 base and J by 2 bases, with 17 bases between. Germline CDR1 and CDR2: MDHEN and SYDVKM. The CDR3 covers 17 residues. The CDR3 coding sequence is TGTGCCAGCAGTTTATTCCGTCCCTTAACAGGAAACACTGAAGCTTTCTTT. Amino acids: CASSLFRPLTGNTEAFF.

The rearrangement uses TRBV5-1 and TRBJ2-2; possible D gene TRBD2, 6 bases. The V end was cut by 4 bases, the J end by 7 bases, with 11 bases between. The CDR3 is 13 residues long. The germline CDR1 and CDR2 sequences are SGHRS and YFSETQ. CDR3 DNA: TGCGCCAGCAGCCCATGGGAGGTCGGGGAGCTGTTTTTT. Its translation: CASSPWEVGELFF. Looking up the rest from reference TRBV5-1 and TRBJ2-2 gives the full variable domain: KAGVTQTPRYLIKTRGQQVTLSCSPISGHRSVSWYQQTPGQGLQFLFEYFSETQRNKGNFPGRFSGRQFSNSRSEMNVSTLELGDSALYLCASSPWEVGELFFGEGSRLTVL.

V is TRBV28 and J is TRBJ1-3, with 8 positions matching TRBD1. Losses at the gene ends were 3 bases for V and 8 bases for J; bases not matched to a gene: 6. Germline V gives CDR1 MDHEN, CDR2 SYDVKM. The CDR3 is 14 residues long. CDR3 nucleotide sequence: TGTGCCAGCAGTTTTCGTAACAGGGGGGACACCATATATTTT. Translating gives CASSFRNRGDTIYF. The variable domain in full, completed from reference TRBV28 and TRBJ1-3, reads DVKVTQSSRYLVKRTGEKVFLECVQDMDHENMFWYRQDPGLGLRLIYFSYDVKMKEKGDIPEGYSVSREKKERFSLILESASTNQTSMYLCASSFRNRGDTIYFGEGSWLTVV.

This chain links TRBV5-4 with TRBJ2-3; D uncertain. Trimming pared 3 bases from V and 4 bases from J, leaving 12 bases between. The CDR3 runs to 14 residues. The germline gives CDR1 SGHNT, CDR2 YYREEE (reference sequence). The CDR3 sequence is CASSSPNEPDTQYF. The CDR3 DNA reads TGTGCCAGCAGCTCACCTAATGAACCAGATACGCAGTATTTT.

CDR3 sequence: CASTGRQGVVTGNTIYF. CDR3 sequence (DNA): TGTGCCAGCACGGGTAGACAGGGAGTTGTTACTGGAAACACCATATATTTT. V and J are TRBV2 and TRBJ1-3; 7 positions agree with TRBD1. V lost 7 bases to trimming and J lost 2 bases; unmatched junction nucleotides: 14. This CDR3 contains 17 residues. Germline loops: CDR1 SNHLY, CDR2 FYNNEI.

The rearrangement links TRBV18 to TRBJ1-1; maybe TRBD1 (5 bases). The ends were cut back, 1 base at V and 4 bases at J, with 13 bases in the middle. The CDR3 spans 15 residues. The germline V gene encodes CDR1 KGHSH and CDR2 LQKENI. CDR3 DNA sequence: TGTGCCAGCTCACCACTCGAGAGGAGGGGCACTGAAGCTTTCTTT. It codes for CASSPLERRGTEAFF.

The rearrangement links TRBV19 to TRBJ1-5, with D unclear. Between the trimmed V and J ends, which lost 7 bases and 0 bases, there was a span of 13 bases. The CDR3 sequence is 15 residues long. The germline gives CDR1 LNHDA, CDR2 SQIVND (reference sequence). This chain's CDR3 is CASTPTHYSNQPQHF. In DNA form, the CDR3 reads TGTGCCAGTACCCCGACCCACTATAGCAATCAGCCCCAGCATTTT.

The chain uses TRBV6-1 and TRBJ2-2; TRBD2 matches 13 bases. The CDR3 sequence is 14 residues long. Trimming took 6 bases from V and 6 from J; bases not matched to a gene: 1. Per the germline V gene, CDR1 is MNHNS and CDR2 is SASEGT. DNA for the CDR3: TGTGCCAGCAGGACTAGCGGGAGGCCCGGGGAGCTGTTTTTT. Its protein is CASRTSGRPGELFF.

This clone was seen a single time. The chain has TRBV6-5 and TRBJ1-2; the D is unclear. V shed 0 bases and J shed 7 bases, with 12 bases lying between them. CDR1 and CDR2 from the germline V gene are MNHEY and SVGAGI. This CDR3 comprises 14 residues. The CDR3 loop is CASSYSNTGGGYTF. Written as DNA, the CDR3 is TGTGCCAGCAGTTACTCGAATACGGGCGGTGGCTACACCTTC.

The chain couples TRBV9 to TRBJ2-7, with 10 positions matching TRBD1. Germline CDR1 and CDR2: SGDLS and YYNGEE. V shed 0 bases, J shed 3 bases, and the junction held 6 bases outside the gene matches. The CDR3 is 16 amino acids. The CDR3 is CASSVEGTGAYYEQYF. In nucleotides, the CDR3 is TGTGCCAGCAGCGTAGAGGGGACAGGGGCTTACTACGAGCAGTACTTC. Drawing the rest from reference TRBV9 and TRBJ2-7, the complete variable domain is DSGVTQTPKHLITATGQRVTLRCSPRSGDLSVYWYQQSLDQGLQFLIQYYNGEERAKGNILERFSAQQFPDLHSELNLSSLELGDSALYFCASSVEGTGAYYEQYFGPGTRLTVT.

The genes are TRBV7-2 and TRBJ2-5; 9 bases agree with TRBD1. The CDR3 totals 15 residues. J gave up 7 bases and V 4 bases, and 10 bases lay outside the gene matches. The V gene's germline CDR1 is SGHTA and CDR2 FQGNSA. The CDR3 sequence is CASSSYRGPSGTQYF. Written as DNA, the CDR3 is TGTGCCAGCAGCTCCTACAGGGGGCCCTCGGGGACCCAGTACTTC.

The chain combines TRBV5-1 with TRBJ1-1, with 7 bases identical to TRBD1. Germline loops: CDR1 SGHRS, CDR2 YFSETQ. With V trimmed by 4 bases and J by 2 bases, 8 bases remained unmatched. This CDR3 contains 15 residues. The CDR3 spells CASSDAKGGNTEAFF. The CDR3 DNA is TGCGCCAGCAGCGATGCCAAAGGGGGCAACACTGAAGCTTTCTTT.

This CDR3 reads CASSVGGTYEQYF. CDR3 in DNA: TGTGCCAGCAGTGTGGGAGGGACCTACGAGCAGTACTTC. V usage is TRBV28 and J usage is TRBJ2-7, with 7 bases that match TRBD2. Trimming at V came to 5 bases and at J to 2 bases, leaving 3 bases not matched to a gene. Germline CDR1 and CDR2: MDHEN and SYDVKM. This CDR3 comprises 13 residues.

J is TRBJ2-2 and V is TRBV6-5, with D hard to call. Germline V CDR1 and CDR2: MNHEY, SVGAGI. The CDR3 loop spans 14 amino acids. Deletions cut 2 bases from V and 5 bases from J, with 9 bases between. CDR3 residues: CASSYVTHTGELFF. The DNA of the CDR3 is TGTGCCAGCAGTTACGTGACACATACCGGGGAGCTGTTTTTT.

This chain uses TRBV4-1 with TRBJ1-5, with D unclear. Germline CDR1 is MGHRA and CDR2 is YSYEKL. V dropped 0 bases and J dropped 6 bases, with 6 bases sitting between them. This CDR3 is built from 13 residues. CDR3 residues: CASSQEIRQPQHF. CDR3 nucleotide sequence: TGCGCCAGCAGCCAAGAAATACGTCAGCCCCAGCATTTT.

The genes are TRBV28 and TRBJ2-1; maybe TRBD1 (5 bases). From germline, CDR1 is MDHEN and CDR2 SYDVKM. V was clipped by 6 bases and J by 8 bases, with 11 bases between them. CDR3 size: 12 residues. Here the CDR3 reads CASSWTFYEQFF. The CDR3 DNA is TGTGCCAGCAGCTGGACATTCTATGAGCAGTTCTTC.

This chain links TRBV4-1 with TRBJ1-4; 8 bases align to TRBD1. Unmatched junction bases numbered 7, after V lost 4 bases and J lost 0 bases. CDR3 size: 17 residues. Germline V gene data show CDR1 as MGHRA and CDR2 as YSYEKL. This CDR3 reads CASSPPDRAATNEKLFF. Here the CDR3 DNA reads TGCGCCAGCAGCCCCCCGGACAGGGCCGCAACTAATGAAAAACTGTTTTTT.

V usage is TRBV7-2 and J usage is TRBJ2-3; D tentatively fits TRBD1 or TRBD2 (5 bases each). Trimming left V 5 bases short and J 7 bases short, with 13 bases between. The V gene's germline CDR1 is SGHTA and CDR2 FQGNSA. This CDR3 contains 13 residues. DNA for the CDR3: TGTGCCAGCAGCCCCCCGGGGCCCTATACGCAGTATTTT. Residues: CASSPPGPYTQYF.

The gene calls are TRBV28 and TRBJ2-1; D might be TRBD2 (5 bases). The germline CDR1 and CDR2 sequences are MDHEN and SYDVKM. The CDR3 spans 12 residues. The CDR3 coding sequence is TGTGCTACGGGAAGCTCCTACAATGAGCAGTTCTTC. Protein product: CATGSSYNEQFF.

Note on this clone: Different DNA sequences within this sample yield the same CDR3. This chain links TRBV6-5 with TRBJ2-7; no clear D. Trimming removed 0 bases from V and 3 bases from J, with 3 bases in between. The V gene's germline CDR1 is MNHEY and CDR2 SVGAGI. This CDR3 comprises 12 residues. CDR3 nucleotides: TGTGCCAGCAGTTACTCAAGCTACGAGCAGTACTTC. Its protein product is CASSYSSYEQYF.

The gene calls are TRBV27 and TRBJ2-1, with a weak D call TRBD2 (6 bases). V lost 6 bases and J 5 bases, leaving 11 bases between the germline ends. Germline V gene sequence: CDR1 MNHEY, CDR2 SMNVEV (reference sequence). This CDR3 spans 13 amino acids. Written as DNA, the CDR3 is TGTGCCAGCAGCCCCAGACTAGACAATGAGCAGTTCTTC. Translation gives CASSPRLDNEQFF.

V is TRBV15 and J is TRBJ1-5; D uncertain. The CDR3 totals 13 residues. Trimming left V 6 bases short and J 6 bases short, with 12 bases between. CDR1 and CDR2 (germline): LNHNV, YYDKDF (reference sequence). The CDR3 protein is CATSPGSIQPQHF. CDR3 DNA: TGTGCCACCAGTCCGGGGTCGATTCAGCCCCAGCATTTT.